This T cell receptor beta chain was captured in a study of cytomegalovirus exposure and HLA in healthy donors. The PCR used 60 Vbeta and 13 Jbeta primers. Libraries were prepared by immunoSEQ multiplex PCR; TCRdb keeps only in-frame clonotypes and omits some of them. In all, the sample yields 140,000 to 150,000 clones. The CDR3 is 16 amino acids. Germline V gives CDR1 SEHNR, CDR2 FQNEAQ (reference sequence). The V end was cut by 5 bases, the J end by 0 bases, with 14 bases between. The chain is built from TRBV7-9 and TRBJ1-5, with a tentative D call TRBD1 (6 bases). The sample was PBMCs. This sequence originates from a male donor in good health and CMV-seronegative. CDR3 loop: CASSTEQGYSNQPQHF. In DNA form, the CDR3 reads TGTGCCAGCAGCACAGAACAGGGATATAGCAATCAGCCCCAGCATTTT.